These 27 T cell receptor beta chains were sequenced from one sample in a study of blood T cell repertoires in COVID-19. The data were produced by immunoSEQ multiplex PCR, yet TCRdb's version contains in-frame clones alone and is incomplete. Altogether just over 300,000 clones are present, under 90% being singletons, with the ten largest covering approximately 2%. Input material: peripheral blood. These receptors were taken from a woman in her 30s with COVID-19, enrolled during active disease.

The chain uses TRBV7-2 and TRBJ2-5; 14 positions match TRBD2. This CDR3 comprises 18 residues. Germline V gives CDR1 SGHTA, CDR2 FQGNSA. The J segment lost 5 bases and the V segment lost 3 bases, leaving 11 bases of the junction unmatched. CDR3 sequence reads: CASSLRTSGGIIPETQYF. CDR3 nucleotides: TGTGCCAGCAGCTTGAGGACTAGCGGGGGGATCATCCCGGAGACCCAGTACTTC.

In its sample, this clone was seen a few times. This chain uses TRBV6-1 with TRBJ1-6; a weak D match, TRBD1 (6 bases). This CDR3 is 15 amino acids long. From germline, CDR1 is MNHNS and CDR2 SASEGT. Trimming cost V 0 bases and J 9 bases, with 12 bases left between them. CDR3 protein: CASSEAWEGGSPLHF. The CDR3 DNA reads TGTGCCAGCAGTGAAGCGTGGGAAGGGGGTTCACCCCTCCACTTT.

J is TRBJ1-1 and V is TRBV10-3, with a tentative D call TRBD1 (5 bases). CDR1 and CDR2 from the germline V gene are ENHRY and SYGVKD. CDR3 length: 13 amino acids. Trimming stripped 11 bases from V and 0 bases from J, with 13 bases between. The CDR3 sequence is CAVLGVLNTEAFF. DNA of the CDR3: TGTGCCGTGCTAGGGGTGCTGAACACTGAAGCTTTCTTT.

The rearrangement links TRBV19 to TRBJ1-6, with TRBD1 identical over 7 bases. The germline V gene encodes CDR1 LNHDA and CDR2 SQIVND (reference sequence). Germline trimming cut 7 bases from V and 9 bases from J; bases unmatched to any gene: 12. The CDR3 is 15 amino acids. DNA for the CDR3: TGTGCCAGTACCTTTAAGACAGGGATGGTTTCACCCCTCCACTTT. Translation gives CASTFKTGMVSPLHF.

The chain employs TRBV5-6 and TRBJ1-1; D is unresolved. Trimming cost V 0 bases and J 4 bases, with 7 bases left between them. Per germline, CDR1 SGHDT and CDR2 YYEEEE. The CDR3 is 13 residues long. CDR3 sequence (DNA): TGTGCCAGCAGCTTGGGAGTGCGCACTGAAGCTTTCTTT. As protein: CASSLGVRTEAFF.

This chain connects TRBV28 to TRBJ2-5, with D possibly being TRBD2 (6 bases). CDR1 MDHEN and CDR2 SYDVKM come from the germline V gene. Trimming removed 2 bases at V and 4 bases at J, with 8 bases between. This CDR3 region has 13 residues. The CDR3 protein is CASSLGGSETQYF. CDR3 nucleotide sequence: TGTGCCAGCAGTTTAGGAGGGTCAGAGACCCAGTACTTC.

The chain couples TRBV6-1 to TRBJ2-5; no clear D. Trimming removed 2 bases from V and 4 bases from J, with 14 bases in between. The CDR3 runs 15 residues. CDR1 is MNHNS and CDR2 is SASEGT in the germline V gene. CDR3 DNA: TGTGCCAGCAGTGAACTTTTCCAATGGGCAGAGACCCAGTACTTC. It is translated as CASSELFQWAETQYF.

This chain connects TRBV28 to TRBJ2-7; maybe TRBD1 (5 bases). The V and J ends lost 1 base and 5 bases respectively, with 9 bases between them. CDR1 and CDR2 (germline): MDHEN, SYDVKM. The CDR3 is 13 residues long. The CDR3 sequence: CASSLSAGNEQYV. DNA for the CDR3: TGTGCCAGCAGTTTATCGGCAGGGAACGAGCAGTACGTC.

The chain joins TRBV5-1 to TRBJ2-2; D perhaps matches TRBD1 (5 bases). Per germline, CDR1 SGHRS and CDR2 YFSETQ. CDR3 length equals 13 residues. The V end was cut by 4 bases, the J end by 4 bases, with 8 bases between. DNA of the CDR3: TGCGCCAGCAGCCAGGGTGCCACCGGGGAGCTGTTTTTT. Amino acids: CASSQGATGELFF.

This chain connects TRBV19 to TRBJ2-5; 11 positions agree with TRBD1. The CDR3 is 15 residues long. CDR1 is LNHDA and CDR2 is SQIVND in the germline V gene (reference sequence). With 9 bases clipped from V and 1 base from J, the junction kept 7 bases outside the gene matches. The chain's CDR3 is CASTWTGGFQETQYF. The CDR3, as DNA: TGTGCCAGCACATGGACAGGGGGCTTCCAAGAGACCCAGTACTTC.

The rearrangement links TRBV28 to TRBJ1-6; 7 bases agree with TRBD1. V shed 5 bases and J 7 bases; nucleotides not matched to a gene: 5. CDR1 and CDR2 from the germline V gene are MDHEN and SYDVKM. The CDR3 is 14 residues long. CDR3 DNA: TGTGCCAGCAGTGATGCGGGACAGAATTCACCCCTCCACTTT. It specifies CASSDAGQNSPLHF.

The rearrangement links TRBV2 to TRBJ2-5; 10 bases match TRBD1. The length of the CDR3 is 15 residues. V lost 6 bases to trimming and J lost 4 bases; unmatched junction nucleotides: 8. CDR1 and CDR2 from the germline V gene are SNHLY and FYNNEI. The CDR3 region has the DNA TGTGCCAGCAGCCGACAGGGGGCGTCAGGAGAGACCCAGTACTTC. Translation gives CASSRQGASGETQYF.

The chain combines TRBV2 with TRBJ2-7; a weak D match, TRBD1 (5 bases). The V gene's germline CDR1 is SNHLY and CDR2 FYNNEI. This CDR3 is 13 amino acids long. With 6 bases removed from V and 12 bases from J, the gap between germline ends came to 21 bases. CDR3 DNA sequence: TGTGCCAGCAGAGTCCAGTGGGGCCTAGGTCTGTACTTC. Residues: CASRVQWGLGLYF.

This clone was seen once. V is TRBV19 and J is TRBJ2-3; maybe TRBD1 (6 bases). The CDR3 runs to 14 residues. The V gene's germline CDR1 is LNHDA and CDR2 SQIVND (reference sequence). V was pared by 1 base and J by 1 base, with 6 bases between. CDR3 bases: TGTGCCAGTAGTATAGCAGGGGGCACAGATACGCAGTATTTT. Its protein is CASSIAGGTDTQYF. Combining the CDR3 with reference TRBV19 and TRBJ2-3 gives the whole variable domain DGGITQSPKYLFRKEGQNVTLSCEQNLNHDAMYWYRQDPGQGLRLIYYSQIVNDFQKGDIAEGYSVSREKKESFPLTVTSAQKNPTAFYLCASSIAGGTDTQYFGPGTRLTVL.

This clone appeared a single time. The chain uses TRBV6-4 and TRBJ1-5, with TRBD1 matching 10 bases. V trimming: 3 bases; J trimming: 8 bases; junction bases outside the gene matches: 1. This CDR3 region has 13 residues. From germline, CDR1 is MRHNA and CDR2 SNTAGT. CDR3 DNA: TGTGCCAGCAGTGAAGGGACAGGGGAGCCCCAGCATTTT. It codes for CASSEGTGEPQHF.

The chain joins TRBV2 to TRBJ1-6; tentatively, D is TRBD1 (6 bases). In germline, CDR1 is SNHLY, CDR2 FYNNEI. The CDR3 has 14 amino acids. Trimming stripped 7 bases from V and 7 bases from J, with 14 bases between. CDR3 region: CASILNRANSPLHF. Here the CDR3 DNA reads TGTGCCAGCATCCTTAACAGGGCCAATTCACCCCTCCACTTT.

The chain has TRBV2 and TRBJ1-5; unclear D gene. CDR1 SNHLY and CDR2 FYNNEI come from the germline V gene. Deletions cut 1 base from V and 0 bases from J, with 13 bases between. This CDR3 region has 17 residues. The CDR3 DNA follows: TGTGCCAGCAGTGAAGATCTAGCAGATTATAGCAATCAGCCCCAGCATTTT. This translates into CASSEDLADYSNQPQHF.

This chain links TRBV28 with TRBJ2-2, with TRBD1 identical over 9 bases. Germline V gene data show CDR1 as MDHEN and CDR2 as SYDVKM. The CDR3 totals 15 residues. V gave up 3 bases and J gave up 6 bases; unmatched junction bases: 5. CDR3 nucleotides: TGTGCCAGCAGTTTTGGGGACAGGGTTTCCGGGGAGCTGTTTTTT. Its translation is CASSFGDRVSGELFF.

V gene TRBV6-5 combines with J gene TRBJ1-2; D is uncertain. Looked up from germline, CDR1 is MNHEY and CDR2 is SVGAGI. Trimming stripped 6 bases from V and 4 bases from J, with 15 bases between. The CDR3 is 14 residues long. CDR3 in amino acids: CASSLAEVGYGYTF. The CDR3 DNA follows: TGTGCCAGCAGCCTCGCGGAGGTGGGCTATGGCTACACCTTC.

The chain couples TRBV2 to TRBJ2-2, with 8 bases lining up with TRBD2. After removal of 8 bases from V and 4 bases from J, the junction contained 12 bases not matched to a gene. This CDR3 region has 16 residues. Germline V gene sequence: CDR1 SNHLY, CDR2 FYNNEI. The DNA for the CDR3 is TGTGCCAGCGATGAACGGGGGGGCTTGAGCACCGGGGAGCTGTTTTTT. It yields the protein CASDERGGLSTGELFF.

This clone was found once. This chain connects TRBV7-6 to TRBJ1-2; a weak D match, TRBD1 (6 bases). The CDR3 runs to 16 residues. Trimming cost V 0 bases and J 2 bases, with 13 bases left between them. CDR1 SGHVS and CDR2 FNYEAQ come from the germline V gene. The CDR3 bases are TGTGCCAGCAGCTTAGCCCCACAGGGTTACAACTATGGCTACACCTTC. Translated, it gives CASSLAPQGYNYGYTF.

The chain combines TRBV4-1 with TRBJ2-7, with 7 positions matching TRBD2. Germline CDR1 MGHRA, CDR2 YSYEKL. With 0 bases clipped from V and 2 bases from J, the junction kept 4 bases outside the gene matches. CDR3 length equals 15 residues. The CDR3 bases are TGCGCCAGCAGCCAAGATCCCAGCGGGGCCTACGAGCAGTACTTC. Its translation is CASSQDPSGAYEQYF.

The CDR3 here is CASSQDGGAYTGELFF. For the CDR3, the DNA is TGCGCCAGCAGCCAAGACGGGGGGGCTTACACCGGGGAGCTGTTTTTT. This sequence joins TRBV4-3 and TRBJ2-2; 8 nucleotides align to TRBD2. The CDR3 consists of 16 residues. The germline V gene has CDR1 LGHNA and CDR2 YSLEER. Germline trimming cut 0 bases from V and 3 bases from J; bases unmatched to any gene: 3.

This clone appeared a single time. The chain links TRBV27 to TRBJ2-1; 9 bases fit TRBD1. V trimming: 2 bases; J trimming: 9 bases; junction bases outside the gene matches: 8. Germline V gives CDR1 MNHEY, CDR2 SMNVEV (reference sequence). The CDR3 is 15 amino acids. Here the CDR3 reads CASSLGGQGVGEQFF. DNA of the CDR3: TGTGCCAGCAGTTTAGGGGGACAGGGAGTCGGTGAGCAGTTCTTC.

This clone has just one count. The V gene is TRBV24-1, the J gene TRBJ1-1; D is uncertain. CDR3 length equals 12 residues. CDR1 is KGHDR, CDR2 SFDVKD, per germline. Trimming removed 7 bases from V and 2 bases from J, with 7 bases in between. The CDR3 DNA reads as TGTGCCACCAGGGCCACCAACACTGAAGCTTTCTTT. Amino acid sequence: CATRATNTEAFF.

A single count supports this clone. The rearrangement uses TRBV27 and TRBJ2-2; 8 nucleotides align to TRBD1. Losses at the gene ends were 5 bases for V and 6 bases for J; bases not matched to a gene: 17. This CDR3 has 18 amino acids. Germline V gene lookup returns CDR1 MNHEY and CDR2 SMNVEV (reference sequence). Written as DNA, the CDR3 is TGTGCCAGCAGTGGGCATTATGGACAGGGTGGTAAGGCCGGGGAGCTGTTTTTT. Its translation: CASSGHYGQGGKAGELFF.

The CDR3 sequence: CASSRRQGRNEQFF. In nucleotides, the CDR3 is TGTGCCAGCAGCCGCAGGCAGGGCCGCAATGAGCAGTTCTTC. The chain couples TRBV7-2 to TRBJ2-1; TRBD1 is a possible D gene (5 bases). The CDR3 covers 14 residues. The V and J ends lost 5 bases and 6 bases respectively, with 14 bases between them. CDR1 is SGHTA and CDR2 is FQGNSA in the germline V gene.